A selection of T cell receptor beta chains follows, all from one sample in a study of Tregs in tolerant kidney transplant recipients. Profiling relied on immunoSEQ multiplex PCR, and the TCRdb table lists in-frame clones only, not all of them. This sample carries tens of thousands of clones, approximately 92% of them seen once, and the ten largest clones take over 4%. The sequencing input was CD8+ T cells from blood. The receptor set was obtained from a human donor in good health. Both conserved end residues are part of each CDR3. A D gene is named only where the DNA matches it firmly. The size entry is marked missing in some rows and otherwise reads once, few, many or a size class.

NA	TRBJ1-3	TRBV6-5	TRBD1	CASSYDADRGNTIYF	TGTGCCAGCAGTTACGATGCGGACAGGGGCAACACCATATATTTT
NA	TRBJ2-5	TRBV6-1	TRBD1	CASSRQGPPQETQYF	TGTGCCAGCAGCAGACAGGGTCCCCCCCAAGAGACCCAGTACTTC
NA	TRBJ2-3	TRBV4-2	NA	CASSQGGIDADTQYF	TGTGCCAGCAGCCAAGGCGGAATAGATGCAGATACGCAGTATTTT
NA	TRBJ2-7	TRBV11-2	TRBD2	CASSPPGVAGYYEQYF	TGTGCCAGCAGCCCACCGGGGGTAGCGGGCTACTACGAGCAGTACTTC
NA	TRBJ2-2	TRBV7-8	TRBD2	CASSFGLAGVVGELFF	TGTGCCAGCAGCTTCGGACTAGCGGGAGTTGTCGGGGAGCTGTTTTTT
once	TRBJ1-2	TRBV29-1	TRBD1	CSVERGYRGNYGYTF	TGCAGCGTTGAAAGGGGCTACAGGGGTAACTATGGCTACACCTTC
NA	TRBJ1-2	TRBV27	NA	CASSLSPGSFDGYTF	TGTGCCAGCAGTTTATCCCCTGGGTCTTTCGATGGCTACACCTTC
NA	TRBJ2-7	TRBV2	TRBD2	CASSAGLGGEQYF	TGTGCCAGCAGTGCAGGACTAGGAGGCGAGCAGTACTTC
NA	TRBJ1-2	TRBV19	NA	CASSIGGNYYGYTF	TGTGCCAGTAGTATTGGTGGGAACTACTATGGCTACACCTTC
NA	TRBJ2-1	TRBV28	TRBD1	CASSPRTGEGYNEQFF	TGTGCCAGCAGTCCACGGACAGGGGAAGGGTACAATGAGCAGTTCTTC
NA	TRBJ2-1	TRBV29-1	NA	CSVLSPLGYNEQFF	TGCAGCGTTCTATCCCCGCTAGGCTACAATGAGCAGTTCTTC
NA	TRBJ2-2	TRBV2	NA	CASAGLAPAGELFF	TGTGCCAGCGCCGGGCTAGCCCCAGCCGGGGAGCTGTTTTTT
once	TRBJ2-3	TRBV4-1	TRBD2	CASSQLMRRGASTDTQYF	TGCGCCAGCAGCCAACTGATGAGGCGGGGGGCGAGCACAGATACGCAGTATTTT
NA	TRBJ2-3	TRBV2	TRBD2	CASSGAWAGAVRTDTQYF	TGTGCCAGCAGTGGGGCGTGGGCGGGAGCGGTAAGGACAGATACGCAGTATTTT
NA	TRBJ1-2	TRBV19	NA	CASSTGPKLGANYGYTF	TGTGCCAGTAGTACCGGACCAAAACTGGGGGCGAACTATGGCTACACCTTC
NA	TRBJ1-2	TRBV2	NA	CAIAGSPGGYTF	TGTGCCATTGCAGGGTCCCCAGGTGGCTACACCTTC
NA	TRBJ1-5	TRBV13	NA	CASSWSGNQPQHF	TGTGCCAGCAGCTGGTCAGGCAATCAGCCCCAGCATTTT
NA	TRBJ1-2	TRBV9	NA	CASSVEGRINYGYTF	TGTGCCAGCAGCGTAGAGGGAAGAATTAACTATGGCTACACCTTC
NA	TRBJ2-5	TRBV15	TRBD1	CATDSGTGGHETQYF	TGTGCCACCGACTCCGGGACAGGGGGTCACGAGACCCAGTACTTC
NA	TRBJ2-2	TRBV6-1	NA	CASSERDTGELFF	TGTGCCAGCAGTGAGCGCGACACCGGGGAGCTGTTTTTT
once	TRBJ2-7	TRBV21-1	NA	CASSARDGSYEQYF	TGTGCCAGCAGCGCGAGGGACGGATCCTACGAGCAGTACTTC
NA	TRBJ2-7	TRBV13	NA	CASSPPTTSREQYF	TGTGCCAGCAGCCCGCCTACAACTAGCCGCGAGCAGTACTTC
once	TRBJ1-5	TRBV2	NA	CASESYRDFSNQPQHF	TGTGCCAGCGAATCCTACAGGGACTTTAGCAATCAGCCCCAGCATTTT
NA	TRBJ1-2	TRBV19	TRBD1	CASNPMQGAFDGYTF	TGTGCCAGTAACCCTATGCAGGGGGCGTTCGACGGCTACACCTTC
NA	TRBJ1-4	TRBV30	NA	CAWSVDLRELFF	TGTGCCTGGAGTGTAGACCTGAGGGAACTGTTTTTT
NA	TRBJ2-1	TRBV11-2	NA	CASSWSEQEQFF	TGTGCCAGCAGCTGGTCAGAGCAAGAGCAGTTCTTC
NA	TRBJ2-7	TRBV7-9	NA	CASLFQGGEQYF	TGTGCCAGCCTTTTTCAGGGGGGAGAGCAGTACTTC
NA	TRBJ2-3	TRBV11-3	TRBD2	CASSSGTSGGTDTQYF	TGTGCCAGCAGCTCGGGGACTAGCGGGGGCACAGATACGCAGTATTTT
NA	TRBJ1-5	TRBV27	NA	CASSLGNSNQPQHF	TGTGCCAGCAGTCTAGGAAATAGCAATCAGCCCCAGCATTTT
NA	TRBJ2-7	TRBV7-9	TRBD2	CASRSSGGAYEQYF	TGTGCCAGCAGGTCTAGCGGGGGGGCCTACGAGCAGTACTTC